This T cell receptor (beta chain) was documented in a study of T-cell reconstitution after alpha-beta-depleted transplantation in children. Deletions cut 0 bases from V and 7 bases from J, with 11 bases between. The germline V gene has CDR1 SGHRS and CDR2 YFSETQ. The CDR3 runs 14 residues. Unique molecular identifiers were used to barcode this TCRbeta library. Using its own MiXCR run on the PCR reads, TCRdb lists one record per CDR3 protein. The sample yields approximately 100,000 distinct CDR3 sequences, roughly an eighth seen once. Specimen: PBMCs from the stem cell graft donor, collected from the stem cell graft. This receptor was identified in a human donor who donated a stem cell graft to a child with inherited bone marrow failure. The chain combines TRBV5-1 with TRBJ2-1; D gene uncertain. The CDR3 DNA is TGCGCCAGCAGCTTGGTTTTTGGCAGTAATGAGCAGTTCTTC. This codes for CASSLVFGSNEQFF.